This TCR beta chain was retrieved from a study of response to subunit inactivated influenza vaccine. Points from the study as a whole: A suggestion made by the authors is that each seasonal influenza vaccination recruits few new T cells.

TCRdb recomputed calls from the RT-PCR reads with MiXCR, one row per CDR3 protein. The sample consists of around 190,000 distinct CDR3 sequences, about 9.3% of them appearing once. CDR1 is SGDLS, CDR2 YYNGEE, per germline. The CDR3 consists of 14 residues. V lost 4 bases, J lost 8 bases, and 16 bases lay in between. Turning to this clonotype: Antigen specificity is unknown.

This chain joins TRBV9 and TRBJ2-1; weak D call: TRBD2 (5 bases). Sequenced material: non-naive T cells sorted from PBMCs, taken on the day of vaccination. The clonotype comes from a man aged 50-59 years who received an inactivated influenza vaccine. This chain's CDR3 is CASSPRVGAYEQFF. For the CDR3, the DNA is TGTGCCAGCAGCCCCCGGGTGGGAGCATATGAGCAGTTCTTC.